The entry that follows covers one T cell receptor beta chain sequence. The record originates from a study of blood T cell repertoires in COVID-19. Overall study context: PBMCs, B-cell-depleted T cells, or T cells were the source of the cDNA or gDNA that made up the material.

This CDR3 comprises 16 residues. V shed 0 bases, J shed 5 bases, and the junction held 7 bases outside the gene matches. Germline loops: CDR1 MNHEY, CDR2 SVGAGI. In the original analysis: Reference gene primer amplification gave estimated nucleated cell counts. Here immunoSEQ multiplex PCR was the method, and the copy in TCRdb shows in-frame clones only, minus some. V and J calls and clone size are given by that table; D and trimming were obtained from the DNA. Altogether fewer than 400,000 clones are present, 85% being singletons, with the ten largest covering roughly 3.4%. The sequence was collected from a woman between 18 and 30 years old with acute or convalescent COVID-19. J is TRBJ1-2 and V is TRBV6-5; 9 bases fit TRBD1. The source material was peripheral blood. DNA of the CDR3: TGTGCCAGCAGTTACTCGGTTACAGGGGGCATGTATGGCTACACCTTC. Translating it yields CASSYSVTGGMYGYTF.